These 12 T cell receptor beta chains were all obtained from the same sample, sequenced in a study of T cell repertoires in cytomegalovirus infection (dated by TCRdb to 2018 to 2020). No antigens are known for them. The treatment or condition label here, explained by the study, means: in vitro stimulation with specific CMV peptide epitopes to enrich CMV-specific T cells. This sample was sequenced with an Illumina HiSeq 1500. Through fastp at Q25 and MiXCR, TCRdb rebuilt clones from the public reads, retaining in-frame beta chains. Every CDR3 protein is listed once, alongside the most common genes and DNA of its rows. Here the sample has about 60,000 distinct CDR3 sequences; about 19% occur a single time. 65% to 75% of the sample rests with the top ten. This material consisted of CD8+ T cells from cultured PBMCs, taken from culture after CMV antigen stimulation. These receptors were taken from a human donor in good health (CMV status not recorded). Some clones in this sample may be carry-over from other donors' samples.

The chain combines TRBV6-1 with TRBJ1-2; 10 nucleotides agree with TRBD1. V dropped 2 bases and J dropped 6; count of bases not matched to a gene: 3. Germline CDR1 is MNHNS and CDR2 is SASEGT. This CDR3 has 14 residues. The CDR3 bases are TGTGCCAGCAGTGAAACCGGGACAGGGGATGGCTACACCTTC. Translation gives CASSETGTGDGYTF.

A few counts support this clonotype. The chain carries TRBV6-1 and TRBJ2-7; D is uncertain. Deletions cut 5 bases from V and 7 bases from J, with 15 bases between. CDR1 and CDR2 (germline): MNHNS, SASEGT. The CDR3 has 13 residues. Here the CDR3 reads CASSYGMGGEQYF. The CDR3 DNA sequence: TGTGCCAGCAGTTATGGTATGGGTGGGGAGCAGTACTTC.

The rearrangement joins TRBV27 to TRBJ1-4; unclear D gene. The length of the CDR3 is 14 residues. V gave up 6 bases and J gave up 6 bases, with 14 bases separating them. Germline V gene data show CDR1 as MNHEY and CDR2 as SMNVEV (reference sequence). Here the CDR3 reads CASSLDRWDEKLFF. The CDR3, as DNA: TGTGCCAGCAGCCTCGACCGGTGGGATGAAAAACTGTTTTTT. The complete variable domain, with remaining parts taken from reference TRBV27 and TRBJ1-4, reads EAQVTQNPRYLITVTGKKLTVTCSQNMNHEYMSWYRQDPGLGLRQIYYSMNVEVTDKGDVPEGYKVSRKEKRNFPLILESPSPNQTSLYFCASSLDRWDEKLFFGSGTQLSVL.

The chain recombines TRBV4-1 with TRBJ1-2; D remains unclear. V gave up 0 bases and J gave up 4 bases, with 15 bases separating them. Germline V gene data show CDR1 as MGHRA and CDR2 as YSYEKL. The CDR3 runs to 16 residues. DNA for the CDR3: TGCGCCAGCAGCCAAGAATATCCAGGATTCCTCTATGGCTACACCTTC. This encodes CASSQEYPGFLYGYTF.

This clonotype was counted a few times. The chain has TRBV19 and TRBJ2-7; possibly TRBD1 for D (6 bases). V was cut by 5 bases and J by 2 bases, with 16 bases left in between. This CDR3 has 15 residues. Germline lookup yields CDR1 LNHDA and CDR2 SQIVND (reference sequence). The CDR3 protein is CASSPRTEITYEQYF. The CDR3 nucleotides are TGTGCCAGTAGTCCCCGGACAGAAATTACCTACGAGCAGTACTTC.

This chain joins TRBV2 and TRBJ1-2; 9 bases align to TRBD1. J lost 1 base, V lost 8 bases, and 8 bases had no gene match. Germline V gene sequence: CDR1 SNHLY, CDR2 FYNNEI. The CDR3 runs to 15 residues. For the CDR3, the DNA is TGTGCCAGCTTTGTCAACAGGGGGCTTAACTATGGCTACACCTTC. This encodes CASFVNRGLNYGYTF.

This sequence joins TRBV27 and TRBJ1-1, with D possibly matching TRBD1 (6 bases). The CDR3 is 14 amino acids. Germline V gene sequence: CDR1 MNHEY, CDR2 SMNVEV (reference sequence). The V and J ends lost 5 bases and 0 bases respectively, with 10 bases between them. CDR3 coding DNA: TGTGCCAGCAGTCCCGGACAGCTGAACACTGAAGCTTTCTTT. Amino acid sequence: CASSPGQLNTEAFF.

This chain's CDR3 is CASIPGRGRPNTEAFF. In DNA form, the CDR3 reads TGTGCCAGCATCCCCGGGAGGGGACGGCCGAACACTGAAGCTTTCTTT. The chain combines TRBV6-1 with TRBJ1-1; D might be TRBD1 (5 bases). Trimming stripped 7 bases from V and 1 base from J, with 19 bases between. This CDR3 is 16 amino acids long. The germline V gene has CDR1 MNHNS and CDR2 SASEGT.

There are a few counts of this clonotype. The chain is built from TRBV7-2 and TRBJ2-7; 11 nucleotides line up with TRBD1. The germline CDR1 and CDR2 sequences are SGHTA and FQGNSA. With V trimmed by 4 bases and J by 2 bases, 13 bases remained unmatched. This CDR3 is 18 amino acids long. CDR3 region: CASSSTGTGGYRTYEQYF. The CDR3 region has the DNA TGTGCCAGCAGCTCTACCGGGACAGGGGGATACAGAACCTACGAGCAGTACTTC.

The sample holds a few counts of this clonotype. The chain is built from TRBV27 and TRBJ2-7; D call uncertain. The germline gives CDR1 MNHEY, CDR2 SMNVEV (reference sequence). Trimming shortened V by 4 bases and J by 2 bases, and 21 bases separated the two germline ends. The CDR3 length is 17 residues. In DNA form, the CDR3 reads TGTGCCAGCAGTTCTCCCTCCGGAGAAATCAACCCCTACGAGCAGTACTTC. Its protein is CASSSPSGEINPYEQYF.

The V call is TRBV5-4, the J call TRBJ2-7; 7 bases agree with TRBD2. This CDR3 has 15 residues. Per germline, CDR1 SGHNT and CDR2 YYREEE (reference sequence). V shed 4 bases and J 2 bases; nucleotides not matched to a gene: 9. The CDR3 region is CASSPREELPYEQYF. In nucleotides, the CDR3 is TGTGCCAGCAGCCCCCGGGAGGAACTCCCCTACGAGCAGTACTTC.

The chain employs TRBV11-2 and TRBJ1-4; TRBD1 agrees at 10 bases. From germline, CDR1 is SGHAT and CDR2 FQNNGV. V shed 2 bases, J shed 8 bases, and the junction held 8 bases outside the gene matches. CDR3 length: 16 residues. DNA of the CDR3: TGTGCCAGCAGCTTAAATCTAGGACAGGGGGGAGAAAAACTGTTTTTT. It specifies CASSLNLGQGGEKLFF.